The 15 T cell receptor beta chains below were found in one sample sequenced in a study of shared clonotypes between healthy human individuals. TCRdb keeps only in-frame clones here, not all; method: immunoSEQ multiplex PCR. The table includes under 1,900,000 clones, less than 99% detected once. The sample consisted of naive CD4+ T cells sorted from blood. The subset was: CD45RA+ positively selected. All receptors derive from a young man in good health.

V and J are TRBV6-4 and TRBJ2-1; TRBD2 matches at 13 bases. V lost 6 bases and J lost 6; bases outside the gene matches: 2. This CDR3 is built from 14 residues. CDR1 is MRHNA, CDR2 SNTAGT, per germline. The CDR3 loop is CASRRTSGSNEQFF. The CDR3 bases are TGTGCCAGCAGAAGGACTAGCGGGAGCAATGAGCAGTTCTTC.

This clone was observed a single time. The chain couples TRBV5-4 to TRBJ2-1; 8 nucleotides match TRBD1. After removal of 1 base from V and 3 bases from J, the junction contained 3 bases not matched to a gene. Germline V gene sequence: CDR1 SGHNT, CDR2 YYREEE (reference sequence). The CDR3 sequence is 15 residues long. DNA for the CDR3: TGTGCCAGCAGCTTGTCCACAGGGGGCTACAATGAGCAGTTCTTC. Translating it yields CASSLSTGGYNEQFF. The full variable domain, with the rest looked up from reference TRBV5-4 and TRBJ2-1, is ETGVTQSPTHLIKTRGQQVTLRCSSQSGHNTVSWYQQALGQGPQFIFQYYREEENGRGNFPPRFSGLQFPNYSSELNVNALELDDSALYLCASSLSTGGYNEQFFGPGTRLTVL.

V and J are TRBV27 and TRBJ2-3; D unclear. There are 17 residues in the CDR3. Germline V gene sequence: CDR1 MNHEY, CDR2 SMNVEV (reference sequence). V lost 4 bases and J lost 2, with 19 bases in between. The CDR3 sequence: CASSSLVTARNTDTQYF. In nucleotides, the CDR3 is TGTGCCAGCAGTTCTCTTGTGACGGCCCGAAACACAGATACGCAGTATTTT.

V gene TRBV28 combines with J gene TRBJ1-1, with D perhaps matching TRBD1 (6 bases). The germline V gene encodes CDR1 MDHEN and CDR2 SYDVKM. Trimming removed 5 bases at V and 5 bases at J, with 21 bases between. The CDR3 contains 16 residues. CDR3 residues: CASSQVGVQGRTEAFF. In nucleotides, the CDR3 is TGTGCCAGCAGTCAAGTCGGTGTACAGGGAAGGACTGAAGCTTTCTTT.

The chain employs TRBV19 and TRBJ2-2; 7 bases are a match to TRBD2. J lost 5 bases, V lost 11 bases, and 11 bases had no gene match. Germline CDR1 and CDR2: LNHDA and SQIVND (reference sequence). The CDR3 runs 14 residues. The DNA of the CDR3 is TGTGCCGGTCAGGGAGGGCCAGGAACCGGGGAGCTGTTTTTT. This encodes CAGQGGPGTGELFF. The full variable domain, rest sourced from reference TRBV19 and TRBJ2-2, is DGGITQSPKYLFRKEGQNVTLSCEQNLNHDAMYWYRQDPGQGLRLIYYSQIVNDFQKGDIAEGYSVSREKKESFPLTVTSAQKNPTAFYLCAGQGGPGTGELFFGEGSRLTVL.

J is TRBJ2-3 and V is TRBV7-8; no clear D. V dropped 4 bases and J dropped 2 bases, with 16 bases sitting between them. Per germline, CDR1 SGHVS and CDR2 FQNEAQ. CDR3 length: 16 amino acids. The CDR3: CASSSILGIFTDTQYF. The CDR3 DNA reads as TGTGCCAGCAGCTCAATTTTAGGTATTTTCACAGATACGCAGTATTTT.

The V call is TRBV6-5, the J call TRBJ1-5; D is undetermined. The V end lost 2 bases, the J end lost 1 base, and 9 bases lay between the germline ends. CDR3 length: 15 residues. The germline gives CDR1 MNHEY, CDR2 SVGAGI. CDR3 sequence: CASSYTQTSNQPQHF. CDR3 coding DNA: TGTGCCAGCAGTTACACCCAAACAAGCAATCAGCCCCAGCATTTT.

This chain joins TRBV28 and TRBJ2-2; D gene ambiguous. Germline CDR1 MDHEN, CDR2 SYDVKM. This CDR3 is 10 amino acids long. Trimming shortened V by 8 bases and J by 6 bases, and 4 bases separated the two germline ends. The CDR3 DNA reads as TGTGCCAGCGGCGCCGGGGAGCTGTTTTTT. It codes for CASGAGELFF.

The chain is built from TRBV10-2 and TRBJ2-5, with 13 bases that match TRBD2. This CDR3 has 14 amino acids. In germline, CDR1 is WSHSY, CDR2 SAAADI. CDR3 nucleotide sequence: TGCGCGTTGAGACTAGCGGGAGGCCAGGGGACCCAGTACTTC. Protein product: CALRLAGGQGTQYF.

V gene TRBV5-1 combines with J gene TRBJ2-7; no clear D. CDR3 length equals 14 residues. Trimming took off 2 bases at V and 0 bases at J, with 9 bases between the two ends. CDR1 SGHRS and CDR2 YFSETQ come from the germline V gene. The CDR3: CASSLRVNSYEQYF. Written as DNA, the CDR3 is TGCGCCAGCAGCTTAAGGGTCAACTCCTACGAGCAGTACTTC.

The rearrangement uses TRBV27 and TRBJ2-5, with 8 positions matching TRBD1. Germline CDR1 reads MNHEY; CDR2 reads SMNVEV (reference sequence). V was clipped by 2 bases and J by 2 bases; unmatched bases: 7. The CDR3 is made up of 16 amino acids. CDR3 coding DNA: TGTGCCAGCAGTTTACGACCGACAGGGGTTCAAGAGACCCAGTACTTC. It is translated as CASSLRPTGVQETQYF.

This clone was counted a single time. The V call is TRBV10-1, the J call TRBJ2-3; TRBD2 is a possible D gene (6 bases). CDR3 length: 11 amino acids. Germline loops: CDR1 WNHNN, CDR2 SYGVQD (reference sequence). Trimming pared 4 bases from V and 9 bases from J, leaving 8 bases between. CDR3 in amino acids: CASSGSGTQYF. The CDR3 region has the DNA TGCGCCAGCAGTGGTAGCGGCACGCAGTATTTT.

The chain couples TRBV18 to TRBJ2-7, with D hard to call. Germline values: CDR1 KGHSH, CDR2 LQKENI. Trimming pared 2 bases from V and 1 base from J, leaving 9 bases between. The CDR3 has 14 amino acids. CDR3 DNA sequence: TGTGCCAGCTCACCAGTAGGGCAGTCCTACGAGCAGTACTTC. Translated, it gives CASSPVGQSYEQYF.

The J gene is TRBJ2-7, the V gene TRBV6-5; the match to TRBD2 covers 8 bases. Unmatched junction bases numbered 2, after V lost 4 bases and J lost 9 bases. Germline lookup yields CDR1 MNHEY and CDR2 SVGAGI. The length of the CDR3 is 11 residues. The CDR3: CASSSGGVQYF. The CDR3 coding sequence is TGTGCCAGCAGTTCCGGGGGGGTGCAGTACTTC.

The chain combines TRBV18 with TRBJ1-1, with TRBD1 matching 8 bases. From germline, CDR1 is KGHSH and CDR2 LQKENI. V lost 4 bases, J lost 1 base, and 5 bases stayed unmatched. This CDR3 has 15 amino acids. CDR3 nucleotide sequence: TGTGCCAGCTCACTAGGGGGACAGGAGAACACTGAAGCTTTCTTT. Residues: CASSLGGQENTEAFF. The full variable domain, rest sourced from reference TRBV18 and TRBJ1-1, is NAGVMQNPRHLVRRRGQEARLRCSPMKGHSHVYWYRQLPEEGLKFMVYLQKENIIDESGMPKERFSAEFPKEGPSILRIQQVVRGDSAAYFCASSLGGQENTEAFFGQGTRLTVV.